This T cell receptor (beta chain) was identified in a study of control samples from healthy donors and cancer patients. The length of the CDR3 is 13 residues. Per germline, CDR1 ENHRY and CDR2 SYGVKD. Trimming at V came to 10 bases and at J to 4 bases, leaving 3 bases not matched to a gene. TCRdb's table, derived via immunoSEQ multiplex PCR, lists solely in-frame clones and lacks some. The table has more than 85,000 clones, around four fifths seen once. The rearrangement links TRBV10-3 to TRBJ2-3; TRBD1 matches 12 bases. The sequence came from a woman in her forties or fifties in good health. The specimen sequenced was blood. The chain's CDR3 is CATGTGGADTQYF. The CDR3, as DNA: TGTGCCACCGGGACAGGGGGCGCAGATACGCAGTATTTT.